The clone carrying this T cell receptor beta chain was seen a few times. The record originates from a study of graft-versus-host responses after intestinal transplantation. Here immunoSEQ multiplex PCR was the method, and the copy in TCRdb shows in-frame clones only, minus some. Among over 60,000 clones listed, just under 95% were seen once. This CDR3 region has 17 residues. Per the germline V gene, CDR1 is SGHDT and CDR2 is YYEEEE. Trimming stripped 1 base from V and 4 bases from J, with 20 bases between. This receptor was identified in a human patient who received an intestinal transplant, so some T cells may come from the graft donor. This chain connects TRBV5-6 to TRBJ1-1, with D tentatively TRBD1 (5 bases). The sample was bone marrow, taken nearly 750 days after intestinal transplantation. CDR3 in DNA: TGTGCCAGCAGCTTGTTGCAGGGAATGGATTTTATCACTGAAGCTTTCTTT. This encodes CASSLLQGMDFITEAFF.